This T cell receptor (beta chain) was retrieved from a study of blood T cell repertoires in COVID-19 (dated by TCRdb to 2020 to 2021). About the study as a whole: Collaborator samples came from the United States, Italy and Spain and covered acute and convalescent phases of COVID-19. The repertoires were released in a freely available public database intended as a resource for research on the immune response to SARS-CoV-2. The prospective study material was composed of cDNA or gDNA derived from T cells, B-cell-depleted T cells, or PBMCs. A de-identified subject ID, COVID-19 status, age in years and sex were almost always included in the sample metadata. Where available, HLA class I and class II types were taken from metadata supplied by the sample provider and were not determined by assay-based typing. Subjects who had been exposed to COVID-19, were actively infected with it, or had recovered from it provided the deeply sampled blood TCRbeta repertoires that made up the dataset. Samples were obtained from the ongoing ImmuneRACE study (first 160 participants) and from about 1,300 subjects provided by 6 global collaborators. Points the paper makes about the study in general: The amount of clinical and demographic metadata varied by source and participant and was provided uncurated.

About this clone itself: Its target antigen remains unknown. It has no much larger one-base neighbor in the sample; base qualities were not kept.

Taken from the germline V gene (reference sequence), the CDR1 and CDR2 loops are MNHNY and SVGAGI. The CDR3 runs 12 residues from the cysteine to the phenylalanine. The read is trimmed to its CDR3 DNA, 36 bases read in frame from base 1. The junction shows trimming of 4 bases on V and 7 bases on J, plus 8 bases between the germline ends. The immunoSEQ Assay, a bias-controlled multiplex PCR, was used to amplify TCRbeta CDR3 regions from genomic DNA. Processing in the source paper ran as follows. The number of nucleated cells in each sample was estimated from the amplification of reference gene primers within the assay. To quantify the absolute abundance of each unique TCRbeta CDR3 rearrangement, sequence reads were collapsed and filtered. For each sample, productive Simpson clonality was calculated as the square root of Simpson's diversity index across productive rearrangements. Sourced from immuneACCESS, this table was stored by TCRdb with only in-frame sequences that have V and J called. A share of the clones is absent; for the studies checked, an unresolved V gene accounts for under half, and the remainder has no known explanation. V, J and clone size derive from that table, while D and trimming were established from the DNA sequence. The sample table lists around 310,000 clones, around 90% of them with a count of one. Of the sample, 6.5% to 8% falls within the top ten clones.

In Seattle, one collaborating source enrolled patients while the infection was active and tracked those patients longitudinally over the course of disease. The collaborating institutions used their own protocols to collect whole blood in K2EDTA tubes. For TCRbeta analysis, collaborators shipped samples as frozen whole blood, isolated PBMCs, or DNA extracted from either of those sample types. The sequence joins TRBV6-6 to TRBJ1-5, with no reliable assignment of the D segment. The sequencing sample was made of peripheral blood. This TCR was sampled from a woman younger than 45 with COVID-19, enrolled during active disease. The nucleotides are TGTGCCAGCAGTTTGTTTGGCCAGCCCCAGCATTTT. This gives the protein CASSLFGQPQHF.